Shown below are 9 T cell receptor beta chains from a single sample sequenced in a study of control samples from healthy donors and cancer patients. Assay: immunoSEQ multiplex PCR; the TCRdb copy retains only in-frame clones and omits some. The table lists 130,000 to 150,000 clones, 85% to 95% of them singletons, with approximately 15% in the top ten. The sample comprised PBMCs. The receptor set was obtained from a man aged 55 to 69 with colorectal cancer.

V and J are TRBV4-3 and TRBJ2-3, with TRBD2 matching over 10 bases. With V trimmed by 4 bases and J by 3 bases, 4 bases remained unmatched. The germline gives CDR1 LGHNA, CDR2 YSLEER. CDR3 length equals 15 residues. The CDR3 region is CASSRKGLATDTQYF. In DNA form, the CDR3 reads TGCGCCAGCAGCCGGAAGGGACTAGCGACAGATACGCAGTATTTT.

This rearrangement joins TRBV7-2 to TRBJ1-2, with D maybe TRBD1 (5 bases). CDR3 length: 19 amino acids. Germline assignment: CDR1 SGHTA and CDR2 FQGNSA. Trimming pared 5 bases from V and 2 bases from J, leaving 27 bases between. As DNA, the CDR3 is TGTGCCAGCAGCGGGACCGCGGCCAGGGAGGAGGGGTCGAACTATGGCTACACCTTC. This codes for CASSGTAAREEGSNYGYTF.

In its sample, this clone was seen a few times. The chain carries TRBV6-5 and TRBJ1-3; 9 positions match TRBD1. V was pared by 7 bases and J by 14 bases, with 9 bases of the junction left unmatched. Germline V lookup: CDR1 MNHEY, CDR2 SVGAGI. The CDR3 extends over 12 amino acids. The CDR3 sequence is CASTEWTGVLYF. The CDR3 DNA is TGTGCCAGCACCGAATGGACAGGGGTTTTATATTTT.

CDR3 bases: TGTGCCAGCAGGGGGACAGGGGGCGGGGATTCACCCCTCCACTTT. This encodes CASRGTGGGDSPLHF. This sequence joins TRBV6-5 and TRBJ1-6; TRBD1 aligns across 12 bases. The germline V gene has CDR1 MNHEY and CDR2 SVGAGI. After removal of 6 bases from V and 8 bases from J, the junction contained 5 bases not matched to a gene. The length of the CDR3 is 15 residues.

CDR3 sequence: CAWRGWGNIQYF. The CDR3 nucleotides read TGTGCCTGGAGAGGTTGGGGAAACATTCAGTACTTC. The rearrangement links TRBV30 to TRBJ2-4; D uncertain. The CDR3 spans 12 residues. The V end lost 3 bases, the J end lost 6 bases, and 9 bases lay between the germline ends. Germline V gives CDR1 GTSNPN, CDR2 SVGIG (reference sequence).

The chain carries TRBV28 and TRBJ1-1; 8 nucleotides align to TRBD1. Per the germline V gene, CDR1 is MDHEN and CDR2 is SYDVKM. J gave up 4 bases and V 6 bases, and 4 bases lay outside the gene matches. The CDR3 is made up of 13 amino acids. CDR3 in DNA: TGTGCCAGCAGGGAACAGGGGGTCACTGAAGCTTTCTTT. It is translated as CASREQGVTEAFF.

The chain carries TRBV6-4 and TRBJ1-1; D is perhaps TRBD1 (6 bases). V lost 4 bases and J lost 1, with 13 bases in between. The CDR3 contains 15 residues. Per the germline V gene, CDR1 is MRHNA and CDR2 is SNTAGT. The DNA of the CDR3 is TGTGCCAGCAGTGGGGGTCCGGGACAGAACACTGAAGCTTTCTTT. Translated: CASSGGPGQNTEAFF.

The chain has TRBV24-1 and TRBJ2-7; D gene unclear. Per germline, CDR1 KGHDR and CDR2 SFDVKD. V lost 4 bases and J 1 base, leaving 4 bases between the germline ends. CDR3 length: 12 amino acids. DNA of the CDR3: TGTGCCACCAGTGACAGGTCCTACGAGCAGTACTTC. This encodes CATSDRSYEQYF.

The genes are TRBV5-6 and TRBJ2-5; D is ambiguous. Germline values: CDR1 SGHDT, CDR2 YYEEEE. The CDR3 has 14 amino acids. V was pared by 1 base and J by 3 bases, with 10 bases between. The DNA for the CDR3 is TGTGCCAGCAGCTTGTTAGACCTAAAAGAGACCCAGTACTTC. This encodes CASSLLDLKETQYF. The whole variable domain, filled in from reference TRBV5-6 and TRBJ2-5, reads DAGVTQSPTHLIKTRGQQVTLRCSPKSGHDTVSWYQQALGQGPQFIFQYYEEEERQRGNFPDRFSGHQFPNYSSELNVNALLLGDSALYLCASSLLDLKETQYFGPGTRLLVL.